A single sample is the source of the 8 T cell receptor beta chains below, sequenced in a study of post-analysis software for immune sequencing data. Libraries were made from TCR beta cDNA, and they carried unique molecular identifiers. TCRdb re-called the PCR reads with MiXCR, one entry per CDR3 protein. The sample holds about 180,000 distinct CDR3 sequences, roughly 31% seen once. Study-level findings and limits: The five TRBV segments detected at higher frequency in patients than in controls included TRBV5-6, TRBV5-1 and TRBV20-1.

These receptors are not linked to any known antigen. Sequencing was performed on blood. The receptor source for this set is a girl aged 10 to 17 with multiple sclerosis.

This clonotype was observed many times. V and J are TRBV29-1 and TRBJ1-2; D possibly corresponds to TRBD1 (5 bases). Trimming removed 8 bases from V and 2 bases from J, with 9 bases in between. The CDR3 spans 11 residues. Germline CDR1 reads SQVTM; CDR2 reads ANQGSEA. The chain's CDR3 is CSTGGNYGYTF. The CDR3 DNA is TGCAGCACCGGGGGGAACTATGGCTACACCTTC.

This clonotype was observed many times. This chain connects TRBV6-1 to TRBJ1-2; no definite D call. With 6 bases removed from V and 1 base from J, the gap between germline ends came to 6 bases. Germline loops: CDR1 MNHNS, CDR2 SASEGT. The CDR3 length is 12 residues. The CDR3 nucleotides read TGTGCCAGCAGGGAGCTTAACTATGGCTACACCTTC. This translates into CASRELNYGYTF.

There are a few counts of this clonotype. V usage is TRBV5-5 and J usage is TRBJ1-4; D is uncertain. Germline assignment: CDR1 SGHKS and CDR2 YYEKEE (reference sequence). V gave up 4 bases and J gave up 8 bases, with 15 bases separating them. The CDR3 has 14 amino acids. The CDR3 DNA is TGTGCCAGCAGCCTTATATTCAGGAGCGAAAAACTGTTTTTT. Protein sequence: CASSLIFRSEKLFF.

V is TRBV14 and J is TRBJ1-1, with D possibly TRBD1 on 6 matching bases. The germline gives CDR1 SGHDN, CDR2 FVKESK. Trimming pared 4 bases from V and 1 base from J, leaving 10 bases between. CDR3 length: 14 residues. The CDR3 reads CASSRRGGNTEAFF. CDR3 DNA sequence: TGTGCCAGCAGCCGTAGGGGGGGGAACACTGAAGCTTTCTTT.

The J gene is TRBJ1-1, the V gene TRBV6-4; maybe TRBD1 (5 bases). Germline V lookup: CDR1 MRHNA, CDR2 SNTAGT. The ends were cut back, 3 bases at V and 3 bases at J, with 8 bases in the middle. This CDR3 spans 13 amino acids. CDR3 sequence reads: CASSEGVHTEAFF. The CDR3 DNA follows: TGTGCCAGCAGTGAGGGGGTACACACTGAAGCTTTCTTT.

V is TRBV30 and J is TRBJ2-7, with unresolved D. The CDR3 is made up of 12 amino acids. Trimming left V 5 bases short and J 2 bases short, with 10 bases between. The germline V gene encodes CDR1 GTSNPN and CDR2 SVGIG (reference sequence). The CDR3 DNA reads TGTGCCTGGGAATCTGGGGCCTACGAGCAGTACTTC. It specifies CAWESGAYEQYF.

This clonotype was seen a few times. A junction boundary mismatches the germline segment, possibly from a read error. The V gene is TRBV12-3 or TRBV12-4, the J gene TRBJ2-3, with 8 bases identical to TRBD2. The CDR3 contains 15 residues. This CDR3 is CASSPSAGGSDAQYF. CDR3 DNA: TGTGCCAGCAGCCCTTCTGCGGGAGGATCAGATGCGCAGTATTTT.

In the case of this clonotype: Just one base apart from a much larger clone, this may be a read error. The chain has TRBV3-1 and TRBJ2-1, with TRBD1 identical over 9 bases. The DNA end is more similar to TRBJ2-7, so the J call may be wrong. The CDR3 spans 17 residues. Germline-derived CDR1 and CDR2 are LGHDT and YNNKEL (reference sequence). Here the CDR3 reads CASSPYSGTGRYNEQYF. The DNA for the CDR3 is TGTGCCAGCAGCCCCTACTCTGGGACAGGGCGCTACAATGAGCAGTACTTC.